The 2 T cell receptor beta chains presented below share a single source sample, sequenced in a study of cytomegalovirus exposure and HLA in healthy donors. The PCR had 60 Vbeta and 13 Jbeta primers. Here immunoSEQ multiplex PCR was the method, and the copy in TCRdb shows in-frame clones only, minus some. There are approximately 140,000 clones in the sample; around 83% occur only once, and more than 4% lies in the top ten. Sequencing was carried out using PBMCs. These receptors were taken from a middle-aged man in good health and CMV-seropositive.

CDR3 sequence: CASSLIGGSSYNEQFF. CDR3 DNA: TGTGCCAGCAGCTTAATAGGAGGGAGTTCCTACAATGAGCAGTTCTTC. The J gene is TRBJ2-1, the V gene TRBV7-3; TRBD2 is a possible D gene (6 bases). The CDR3 has 16 amino acids. Germline V gives CDR1 SGHTA, CDR2 FQGTGA. Deletions cut 1 base from V and 1 base from J, with 11 bases between.

The chain carries TRBV5-1 and TRBJ1-1; 10 nucleotides align to TRBD1. The CDR3 covers 14 residues. Germline CDR1 and CDR2: SGHRS and YFSETQ. Germline trimming cut 4 bases from V and 5 bases from J; bases unmatched to any gene: 5. CDR3 region: CASSAPGQGTEAFF. DNA for the CDR3: TGCGCCAGCAGCGCCCCGGGACAGGGGACTGAAGCTTTCTTT.